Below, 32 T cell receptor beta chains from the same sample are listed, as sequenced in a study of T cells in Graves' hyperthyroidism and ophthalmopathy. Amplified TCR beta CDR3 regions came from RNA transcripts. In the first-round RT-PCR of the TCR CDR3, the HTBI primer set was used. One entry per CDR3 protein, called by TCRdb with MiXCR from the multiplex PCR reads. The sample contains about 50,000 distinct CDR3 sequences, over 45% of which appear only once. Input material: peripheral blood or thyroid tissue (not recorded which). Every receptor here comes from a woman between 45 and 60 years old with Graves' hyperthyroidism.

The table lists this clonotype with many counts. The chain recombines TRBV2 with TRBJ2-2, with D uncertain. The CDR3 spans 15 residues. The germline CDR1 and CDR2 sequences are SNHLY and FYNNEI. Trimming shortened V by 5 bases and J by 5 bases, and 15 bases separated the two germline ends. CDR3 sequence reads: CASSPDGVETGELFF. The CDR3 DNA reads TGTGCCAGCAGTCCAGACGGAGTAGAGACCGGGGAGCTGTTTTTT.

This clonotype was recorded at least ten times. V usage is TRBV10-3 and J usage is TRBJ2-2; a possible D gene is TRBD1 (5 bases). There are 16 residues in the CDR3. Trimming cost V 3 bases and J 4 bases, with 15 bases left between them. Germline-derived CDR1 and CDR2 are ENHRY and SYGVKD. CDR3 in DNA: TGTGCCATCAGTGAAAAGACAGAAGCTTTCACCGGGGAGCTGTTTTTT. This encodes CAISEKTEAFTGELFF.

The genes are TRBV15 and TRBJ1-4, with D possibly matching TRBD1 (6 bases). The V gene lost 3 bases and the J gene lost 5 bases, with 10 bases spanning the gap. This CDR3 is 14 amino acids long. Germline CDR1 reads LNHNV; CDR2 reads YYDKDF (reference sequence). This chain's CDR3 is CATSRDRKNEKLFF. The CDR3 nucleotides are TGTGCCACCAGCAGGGACAGAAAGAATGAAAAACTGTTTTTT.

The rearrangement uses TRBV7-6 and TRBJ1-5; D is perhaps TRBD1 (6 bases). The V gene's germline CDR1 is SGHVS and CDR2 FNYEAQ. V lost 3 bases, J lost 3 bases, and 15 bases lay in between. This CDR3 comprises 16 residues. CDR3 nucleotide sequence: TGTGCCAGCAGCTTGATCCGGGACAAGGACAATCAGCCCCAGCATTTT. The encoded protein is CASSLIRDKDNQPQHF. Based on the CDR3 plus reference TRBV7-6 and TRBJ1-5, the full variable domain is GAGVSQSPRYKVTKRGQDVALRCDPISGHVSLYWYRQALGQGPEFLTYFNYEAQQDKSGLPNDRFSAERPEGSISTLTIQRTEQRDSAMYRCASSLIRDKDNQPQHFGDGTRLSIL.

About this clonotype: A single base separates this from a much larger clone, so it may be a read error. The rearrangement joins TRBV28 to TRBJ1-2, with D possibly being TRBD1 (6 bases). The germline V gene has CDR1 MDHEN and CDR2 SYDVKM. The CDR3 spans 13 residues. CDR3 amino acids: CAGSLQGVYGYTF. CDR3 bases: TGTGCCGGCAGCTTACAGGGCGTATATGGCTACACCTTC.

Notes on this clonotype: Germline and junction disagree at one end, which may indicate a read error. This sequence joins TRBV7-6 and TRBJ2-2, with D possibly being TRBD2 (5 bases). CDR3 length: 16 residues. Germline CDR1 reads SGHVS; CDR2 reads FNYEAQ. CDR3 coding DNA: TGCGCCGGCAGAGGTGGTGTGTCACTAAACACCGGGGAGCTGTCTTTT. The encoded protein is CAGRGGVSLNTGELSF.

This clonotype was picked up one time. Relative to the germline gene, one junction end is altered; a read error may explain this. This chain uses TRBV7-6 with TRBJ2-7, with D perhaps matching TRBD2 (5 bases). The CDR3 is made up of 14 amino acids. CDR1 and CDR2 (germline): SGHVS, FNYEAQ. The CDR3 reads CASSQVGDSCEQYF. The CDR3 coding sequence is TGCGCCAGCAGCCAAGTGGGAGATTCCTGCGAGCAGTACTTC.

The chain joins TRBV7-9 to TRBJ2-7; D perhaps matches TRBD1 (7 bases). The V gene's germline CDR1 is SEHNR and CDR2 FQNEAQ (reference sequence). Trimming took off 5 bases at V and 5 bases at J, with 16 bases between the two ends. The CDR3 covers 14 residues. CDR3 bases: TGTGCCAGCAGCATCGGACAGGCGGGGAACGAGCAGTACTTC. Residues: CASSIGQAGNEQYF.

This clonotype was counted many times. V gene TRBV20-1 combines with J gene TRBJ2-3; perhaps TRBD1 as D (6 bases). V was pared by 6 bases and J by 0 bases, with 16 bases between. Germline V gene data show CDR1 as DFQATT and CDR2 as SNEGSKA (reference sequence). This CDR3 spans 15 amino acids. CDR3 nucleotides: TGCAGTGCAATCCTCTACAGGGTCAGCACAGATACGCAGTATTTT. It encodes CSAILYRVSTDTQYF.

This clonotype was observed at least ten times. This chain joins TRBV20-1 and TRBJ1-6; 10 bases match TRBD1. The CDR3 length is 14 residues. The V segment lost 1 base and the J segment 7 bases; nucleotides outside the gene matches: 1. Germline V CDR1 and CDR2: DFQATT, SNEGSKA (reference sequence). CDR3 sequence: CSARAGQGNSPLHF. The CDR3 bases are TGCAGTGCTAGAGCGGGACAGGGGAATTCACCCCTCCACTTT.

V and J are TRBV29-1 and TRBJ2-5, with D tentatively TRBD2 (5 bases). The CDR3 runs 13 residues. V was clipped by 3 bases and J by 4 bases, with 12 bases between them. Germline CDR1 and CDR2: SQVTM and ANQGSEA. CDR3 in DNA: TGCAGCGTTGAGAGGGCAGGTAGAGAGACCCAGTACTTC. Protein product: CSVERAGRETQYF.

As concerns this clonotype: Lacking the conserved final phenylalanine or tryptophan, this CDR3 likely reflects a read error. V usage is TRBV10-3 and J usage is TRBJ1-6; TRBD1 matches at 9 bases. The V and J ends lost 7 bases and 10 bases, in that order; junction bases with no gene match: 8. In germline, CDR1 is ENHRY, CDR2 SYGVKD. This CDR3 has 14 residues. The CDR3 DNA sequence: TGTGCCATCAACGACAGGGGGTCAGAGTCACCCCTCCACCTT. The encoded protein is CAINDRGSESPLHL.

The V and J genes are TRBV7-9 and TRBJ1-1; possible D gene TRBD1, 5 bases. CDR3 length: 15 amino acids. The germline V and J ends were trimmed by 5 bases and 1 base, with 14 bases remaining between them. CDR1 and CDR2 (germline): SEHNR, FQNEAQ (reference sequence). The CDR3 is CASSAGDGTNTEAFF. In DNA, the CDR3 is TGTGCCAGCAGCGCCGGGGACGGAACGAACACTGAAGCTTTCTTT.

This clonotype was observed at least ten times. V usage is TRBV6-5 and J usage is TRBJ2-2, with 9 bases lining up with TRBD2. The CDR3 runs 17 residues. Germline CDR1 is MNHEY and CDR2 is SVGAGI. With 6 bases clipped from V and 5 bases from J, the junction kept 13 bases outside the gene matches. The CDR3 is CASRARGTSRATGELFF. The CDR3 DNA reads TGTGCCAGCAGAGCCCGCGGGACTAGCAGAGCTACCGGGGAGCTGTTTTTT.

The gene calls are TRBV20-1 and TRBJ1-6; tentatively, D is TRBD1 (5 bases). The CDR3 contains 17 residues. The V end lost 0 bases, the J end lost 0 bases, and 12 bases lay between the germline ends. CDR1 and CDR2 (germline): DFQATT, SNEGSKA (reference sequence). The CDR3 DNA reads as TGCAGTGCTAGAGATGAGGGGCATCTCTCCTATAATTCACCCCTCCACTTT. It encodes CSARDEGHLSYNSPLHF.

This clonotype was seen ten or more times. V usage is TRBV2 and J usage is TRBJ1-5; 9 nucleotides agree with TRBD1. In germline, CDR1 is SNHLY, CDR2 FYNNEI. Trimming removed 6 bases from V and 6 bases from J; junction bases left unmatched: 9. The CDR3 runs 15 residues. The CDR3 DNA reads TGTGCCAGCAGACCCCCCGGGACAGGGACTCAGCCCCAGCATTTT. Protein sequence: CASRPPGTGTQPQHF.

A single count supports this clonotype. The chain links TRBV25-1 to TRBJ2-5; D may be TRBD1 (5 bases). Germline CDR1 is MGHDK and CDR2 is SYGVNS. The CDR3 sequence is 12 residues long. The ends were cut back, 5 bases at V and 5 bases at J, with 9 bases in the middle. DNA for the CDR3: TGTGCCAGCAGTTCAGGGCAGGAGACCCAGTACTTC. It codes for CASSSGQETQYF.

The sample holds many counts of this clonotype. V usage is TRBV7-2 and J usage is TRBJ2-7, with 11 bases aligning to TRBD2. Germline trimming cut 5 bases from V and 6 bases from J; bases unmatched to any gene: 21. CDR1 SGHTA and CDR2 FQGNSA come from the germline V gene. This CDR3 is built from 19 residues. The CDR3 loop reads CASSQAPTRVLAGVREQYF. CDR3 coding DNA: TGTGCCAGCAGCCAAGCCCCCACCCGCGTACTAGCGGGAGTGCGCGAGCAGTACTTC.

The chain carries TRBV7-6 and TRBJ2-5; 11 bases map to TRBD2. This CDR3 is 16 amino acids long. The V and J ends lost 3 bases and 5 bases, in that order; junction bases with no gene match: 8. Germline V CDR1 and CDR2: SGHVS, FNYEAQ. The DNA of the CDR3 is TGTGCCAGCAGCTTCAGCACTAGCGGGAGACTGGAGACCCAGTACTTC. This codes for CASSFSTSGRLETQYF.

DNA for the CDR3: TGCAGCGTTGACCTGGGGACTAGCGGGACAGAGACCCAGTACTTC. Translated, it gives CSVDLGTSGTETQYF. The chain employs TRBV29-1 and TRBJ2-5; the match to TRBD2 covers 13 bases. In germline, CDR1 is SQVTM, CDR2 ANQGSEA. The trim removed 3 bases at V and 4 bases at J, leaving 5 bases unmatched. The CDR3 length is 15 residues.

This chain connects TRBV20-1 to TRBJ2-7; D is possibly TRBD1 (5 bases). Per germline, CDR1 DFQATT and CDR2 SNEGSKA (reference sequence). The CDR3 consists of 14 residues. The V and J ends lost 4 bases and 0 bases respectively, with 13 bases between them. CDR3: CSAKGDRSSYEQYF. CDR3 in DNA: TGCAGTGCTAAAGGCGACAGAAGCTCCTACGAGCAGTACTTC.

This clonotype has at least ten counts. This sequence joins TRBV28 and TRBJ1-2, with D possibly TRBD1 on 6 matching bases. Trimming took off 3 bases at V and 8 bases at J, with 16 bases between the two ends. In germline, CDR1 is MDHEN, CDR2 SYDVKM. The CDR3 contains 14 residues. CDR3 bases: TGTGCCAGCAGTTTGGGGGGCAGGTATGGAGGCTACACCTTC. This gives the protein CASSLGGRYGGYTF.

The CDR3 region is CAIRAAGGLASNQPQHF. The CDR3 nucleotides are TGTGCCATCAGGGCCGCAGGGGGCCTAGCTAGCAATCAGCCCCAGCATTTT. This chain uses TRBV10-3 with TRBJ1-5, with TRBD1 identical over 8 bases. V lost 6 bases to trimming and J lost 0 bases; unmatched junction nucleotides: 10. CDR1 and CDR2 (germline): ENHRY, SYGVKD. This CDR3 has 17 residues.

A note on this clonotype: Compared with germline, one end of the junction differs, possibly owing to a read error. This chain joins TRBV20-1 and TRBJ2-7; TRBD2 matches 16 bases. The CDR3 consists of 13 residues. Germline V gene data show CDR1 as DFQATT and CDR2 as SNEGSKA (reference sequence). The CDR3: CSAIAGTSGRAKF. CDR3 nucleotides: TGCAGTGCTATTGCCGGGACTAGCGGGAGGGCCAAATTC.

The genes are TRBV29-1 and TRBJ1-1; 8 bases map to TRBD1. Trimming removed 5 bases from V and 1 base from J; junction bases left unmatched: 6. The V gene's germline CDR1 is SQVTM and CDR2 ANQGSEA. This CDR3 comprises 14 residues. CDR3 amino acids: CSVSRGPANTEAFF. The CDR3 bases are TGCAGCGTTAGCAGGGGGCCCGCGAACACTGAAGCTTTCTTT.

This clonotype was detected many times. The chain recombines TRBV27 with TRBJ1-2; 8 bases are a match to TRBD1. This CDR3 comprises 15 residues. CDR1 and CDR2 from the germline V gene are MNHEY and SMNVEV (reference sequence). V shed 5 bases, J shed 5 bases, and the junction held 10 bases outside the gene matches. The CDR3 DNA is TGTGCCAGCAGTCTTCAGGCAGGGGGCGCTTATGGCTACACCTTC. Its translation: CASSLQAGGAYGYTF.

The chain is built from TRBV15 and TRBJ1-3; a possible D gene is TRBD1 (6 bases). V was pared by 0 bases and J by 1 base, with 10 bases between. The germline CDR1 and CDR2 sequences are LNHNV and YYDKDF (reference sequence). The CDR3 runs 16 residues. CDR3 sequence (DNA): TGTGCCACCAGCAGAGATCAGGGACATTCTGGAAACACCATATATTTT. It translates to CATSRDQGHSGNTIYF.

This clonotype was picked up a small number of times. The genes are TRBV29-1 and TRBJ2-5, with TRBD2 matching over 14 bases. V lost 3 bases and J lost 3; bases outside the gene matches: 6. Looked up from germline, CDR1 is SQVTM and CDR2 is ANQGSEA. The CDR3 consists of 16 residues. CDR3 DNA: TGCAGCGTTGACCTGGGGACTAGCGGGAGCGAAGAGACCCAGTACTTC. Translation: CSVDLGTSGSEETQYF.

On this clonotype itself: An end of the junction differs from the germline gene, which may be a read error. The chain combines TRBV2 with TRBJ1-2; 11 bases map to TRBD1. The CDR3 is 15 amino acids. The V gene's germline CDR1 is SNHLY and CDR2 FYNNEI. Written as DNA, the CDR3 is TGTGCCATCTATACTTCAGGACAGGGGGCGGATGGCCACACCTTC. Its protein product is CAIYTSGQGADGHTF.

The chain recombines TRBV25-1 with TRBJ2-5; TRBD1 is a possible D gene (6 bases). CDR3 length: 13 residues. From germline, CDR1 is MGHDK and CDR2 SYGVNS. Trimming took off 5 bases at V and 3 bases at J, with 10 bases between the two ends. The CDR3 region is CASSLDREETQYF. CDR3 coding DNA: TGTGCCAGCAGTTTGGACAGAGAAGAGACCCAGTACTTC.

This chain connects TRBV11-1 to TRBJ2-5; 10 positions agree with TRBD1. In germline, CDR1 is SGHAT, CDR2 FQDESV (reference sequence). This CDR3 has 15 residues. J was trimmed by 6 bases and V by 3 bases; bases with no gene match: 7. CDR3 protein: CASSFRTGGGKTQYF. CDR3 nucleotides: TGTGCCAGCAGCTTCCGGACAGGGGGTGGAAAGACCCAGTACTTC.

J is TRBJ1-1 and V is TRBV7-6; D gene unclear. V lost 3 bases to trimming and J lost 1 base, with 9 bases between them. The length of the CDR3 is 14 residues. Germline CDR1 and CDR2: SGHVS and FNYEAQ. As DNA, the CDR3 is TGTGCCAGCAGCTTTGCCGGCGGGAACACTGAAGCTTTCTTT. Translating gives CASSFAGGNTEAFF.